This TCR beta chain was observed in a study of CD8+ T cells in alopecia areata. Study details: Tofacitinib therapy lasting 6 to 18 months was followed by 6 months off drug.

Treatment of the sample: oral pan-JAK inhibitor, 5-10 mg twice daily. The sequencing template was cDNA reverse transcribed from extracted RNA. Assay: immunoSEQ multiplex PCR; the TCRdb copy retains only in-frame clones and omits some. The sample has about 210,000 clones, around 65% seen once. Study outcomes and limitations: Possibly because of HLA-related factors, TCR sharing was less clear across patients than in mice. Scalp lesions, especially in alopecia totalis/universalis, had higher clonality than normal scalp.

Trimming took off 0 bases at V and 5 bases at J, with 7 bases between the two ends. CDR1 is KGHSH, CDR2 LQKENI, per germline. The CDR3 runs to 13 residues. This clone occurred a few times. Its antigen is not known. The chain carries TRBV18 and TRBJ2-5; D is unresolved. The sequence was collected from a human donor with alopecia areata. Sample: CD4+ T cells sorted from blood, taken at approximately week 44, from a patient treated with tofacitinib. CDR3 amino acids: CASSPPERETQYF. CDR3 nucleotides: TGTGCCAGCTCACCACCCGAGAGGGAGACCCAGTACTTC.